The 8 T cell receptor beta chains listed next were all sequenced from one sample in a study of identical twins (TCRdb year 2016). Library preparation was by 5' RACE. For sequencing, an Illumina HiSeq 2000 was employed. In TCRdb, the public reads were trimmed at Q25 with fastp and aligned with MiXCR, with productive beta chains retained. Rows merge per CDR3 protein into single entries with the most common DNA and genes. In all, the sample holds some 900,000 distinct CDR3 sequences, and 12% of those were seen once. The ten most abundant clones make up around 1.5% of the sample. A further study also used this sample, focusing on yellow fever vaccine responses in identical twins.

The material sequenced was PBMCs. The receptors were gathered from a young woman in good health.

This clonotype was recorded at least ten times. This chain links TRBV3-1 with TRBJ1-6, with D uncertain. V was clipped by 5 bases and J by 7 bases, with 9 bases between them. The CDR3 spans 13 residues. CDR1 is LGHDT and CDR2 is YNNKEL in the germline V gene (reference sequence). The DNA for the CDR3 is TGTGCCAGCAGCGCTACTGGGAATTCACCCCTCCACTTT. This encodes CASSATGNSPLHF.

For the CDR3, the DNA is TGTGCCAGCAGCTTGCCGGACAGCCTTAACTATGGCTACACCTTC. It yields the protein CASSLPDSLNYGYTF. The V call is TRBV5-8, the J call TRBJ1-2, with a possible D match to TRBD1 (6 bases). V gave up 1 base and J gave up 1 base, with 11 bases separating them. The CDR3 has 15 amino acids. Germline V gives CDR1 SGHTS, CDR2 YDEGEE.

This clonotype has only one observation. V is TRBV20-1 and J is TRBJ2-1; the D is unclear. The CDR3 runs to 14 residues. The V and J ends lost 4 bases and 0 bases respectively, with 10 bases between them. Germline V lookup: CDR1 DFQATT, CDR2 SNEGSKA (reference sequence). CDR3 region: CSATDQSSYNEQFF. The CDR3 nucleotides read TGCAGTGCTACCGACCAATCCTCCTACAATGAGCAGTTCTTC.

The chain carries TRBV29-1 and TRBJ2-1, with TRBD2 matching over 11 bases. The CDR3 has 15 amino acids. Germline loops: CDR1 SQVTM, CDR2 ANQGSEA. With V trimmed by 7 bases and J by 1 base, 6 bases remained unmatched. The CDR3 protein is CSETSGSFSYNEQFF. CDR3 nucleotides: TGCAGCGAAACTAGCGGGAGCTTTTCCTACAATGAGCAGTTCTTC.

CDR3 residues: CASSPGQIVNTIYF. CDR3 nucleotide sequence: TGCGCCAGCAGCCCGGGACAGATTGTGAACACCATATATTTT. The chain links TRBV5-1 to TRBJ1-3; 7 bases match TRBD1. With 4 bases clipped from V and 7 bases from J, the junction kept 8 bases outside the gene matches. In germline, CDR1 is SGHRS, CDR2 YFSETQ. This CDR3 is 14 amino acids long. The full variable domain, with the rest looked up from reference TRBV5-1 and TRBJ1-3, is KAGVTQTPRYLIKTRGQQVTLSCSPISGHRSVSWYQQTPGQGLQFLFEYFSETQRNKGNFPGRFSGRQFSNSRSEMNVSTLELGDSALYLCASSPGQIVNTIYFGEGSWLTVV.

In this sample, this clonotype turned up a few times. The chain combines TRBV20-1 with TRBJ2-2; a possible D gene is TRBD1 (6 bases). Trimming pared 1 base from V and 5 bases from J, leaving 11 bases between. The CDR3 is made up of 14 amino acids. Germline-derived CDR1 and CDR2 are DFQATT and SNEGSKA (reference sequence). In nucleotides, the CDR3 is TGCAGTGCTAGAGTTCTACAGGGAACCGGGGAGCTGTTTTTT. Translating gives CSARVLQGTGELFF.

This clonotype was counted ten times or more. The chain joins TRBV6-6 to TRBJ1-1, with D unresolved. The CDR3 length is 12 residues. Germline V gives CDR1 MNHNY, CDR2 SVGAGI (reference sequence). Trimming took 1 base from V and 6 from J, leaving 6 bases between them. CDR3 sequence reads: CASSYFGAEAFF. In nucleotides, the CDR3 is TGTGCCAGCAGTTACTTCGGGGCTGAAGCTTTCTTT.

In DNA, the CDR3 is TGTGCCAGCAGTTACCCAGGGGGCACCGGGGAGCTGTTTTTT. It yields the protein CASSYPGGTGELFF. V usage is TRBV6-5 and J usage is TRBJ2-2; 7 nucleotides agree with TRBD1. Germline V lookup: CDR1 MNHEY, CDR2 SVGAGI. The trim removed 2 bases at V and 4 bases at J, leaving 1 base unmatched. There are 14 residues in the CDR3.